Below, 29 T cell receptor beta chains from the same sample are listed, as sequenced in a study of CD8 T cells in Susac syndrome. The RNA, roughly 0.45 to 1 ug, was put through reverse transcription using random hexamers. One entry per CDR3 protein results from TCRdb running MiXCR on the immunoSEQ multiplex PCR reads. The data hold 65,000 to 80,000 distinct CDR3 sequences, with around nine tenths observed a single time. The material sequenced was CD8+ T cells from PBMCs. The receptors originated from a human donor with multiple sclerosis.

This clonotype came up once. The V gene is TRBV9, the J gene TRBJ2-2; D remains ambiguous. CDR1 is SGDLS, CDR2 YYNGEE, per germline. This CDR3 contains 15 residues. The V and J ends lost 4 bases and 1 base respectively, with 11 bases between them. The chain's CDR3 is CASSQAGENTGELFF. Written as DNA, the CDR3 is TGTGCCAGCAGCCAGGCAGGCGAGAACACCGGGGAGCTGTTTTTT.

The chain recombines TRBV7-6 with TRBJ2-7, with D perhaps being TRBD1 or TRBD2 (5 bases each). This CDR3 contains 16 residues. Germline loops: CDR1 SGHVS, CDR2 FNYEAQ. Between the trimmed V and J ends, which lost 5 bases and 2 bases, there was a span of 19 bases. The CDR3 is CASSPSGGFPPYEQYF. In DNA form, the CDR3 reads TGTGCCAGCAGCCCCAGTGGGGGATTCCCCCCCTACGAGCAGTACTTC. Filled out from reference TRBV7-6 and TRBJ2-7, the complete variable domain reads GAGVSQSPRYKVTKRGQDVALRCDPISGHVSLYWYRQALGQGPEFLTYFNYEAQQDKSGLPNDRFSAERPEGSISTLTIQRTEQRDSAMYRCASSPSGGFPPYEQYFGPGTRLTVT.

The gene calls are TRBV7-9 and TRBJ1-1, with 11 bases identical to TRBD1. Germline CDR1 is SEHNR and CDR2 is FQNEAQ (reference sequence). The CDR3 loop spans 14 amino acids. V trimming: 5 bases; J trimming: 7 bases; junction bases outside the gene matches: 6. CDR3 bases: TGTGCCAGCAGCCTCGGACAGGGGGCAGTTGAAGCTTTCTTT. This sequence encodes CASSLGQGAVEAFF.

The J gene is TRBJ1-2, the V gene TRBV9; unclear D gene. The CDR3 runs to 12 residues. Germline V gene sequence: CDR1 SGDLS, CDR2 YYNGEE. V lost 4 bases, J lost 8 bases, and 12 bases lay in between. CDR3 protein: CASSYLSDGYTF. CDR3 coding DNA: TGTGCCAGCAGCTACTTATCCGACGGCTACACCTTC.

This clonotype occurred a few times. This chain joins TRBV9 and TRBJ2-7; 9 bases line up with TRBD1. V was pared by 3 bases and J by 0 bases, with 4 bases of the junction left unmatched. This CDR3 has 15 amino acids. Germline lookup yields CDR1 SGDLS and CDR2 YYNGEE. CDR3 sequence (DNA): TGTGCCAGCAGCGAAGGGACAGGGAACTCCTACGAGCAGTACTTC. This gives the protein CASSEGTGNSYEQYF.

This chain uses TRBV5-1 with TRBJ2-1, with 9 bases matching TRBD1. J gave up 0 bases and V 0 bases, and 4 bases lay outside the gene matches. Per germline, CDR1 SGHRS and CDR2 YFSETQ. This CDR3 has 17 residues. This CDR3 is CASSLGVTGGSYNEQFF. In DNA form, the CDR3 reads TGCGCCAGCAGCTTGGGCGTGACAGGGGGCTCCTACAATGAGCAGTTCTTC.

The V call is TRBV7-8, the J call TRBJ2-7; D unresolved. The CDR3 has 15 amino acids. V lost 1 base and J 1 base, leaving 11 bases between the germline ends. Germline assignment: CDR1 SGHVS and CDR2 FQNEAQ. The CDR3 coding sequence is TGTGCCAGCAGCTTAGGTCAGTCCCCTTCCTACGAGCAGTACTTC. As protein: CASSLGQSPSYEQYF.

The J gene is TRBJ2-1, the V gene TRBV19; TRBD2 agrees at 7 bases. CDR1 is LNHDA, CDR2 SQIVND, per germline (reference sequence). The CDR3 loop spans 16 amino acids. Losses at the gene ends were 4 bases for V and 4 bases for J; bases not matched to a gene: 10. The CDR3 DNA reads as TGTGCCAGTAGTACCTACCCGGGACTACGATACAATGAGCAGTTCTTC. It is translated as CASSTYPGLRYNEQFF.

This chain joins TRBV4-1 and TRBJ2-5, with 10 positions matching TRBD2. CDR1 is MGHRA and CDR2 is YSYEKL in the germline V gene. The CDR3 is 15 amino acids. J gave up 5 bases and V 4 bases, and 7 bases lay outside the gene matches. This chain's CDR3 is CASSRLAGAVETQYF. CDR3 DNA: TGCGCCAGCAGCCGGCTAGCGGGGGCCGTGGAGACCCAGTACTTC.

V and J are TRBV11-2 and TRBJ2-2, with D perhaps being TRBD1 or TRBD2 (5 bases each). Per germline, CDR1 SGHAT and CDR2 FQNNGV. Trimming removed 2 bases at V and 3 bases at J, with 10 bases between. This CDR3 region has 15 residues. The chain's CDR3 is CASSLILGDTGELFF. The CDR3 region has the DNA TGTGCCAGCAGCTTAATTTTGGGGGACACCGGGGAGCTGTTTTTT.

This clonotype occurred a few times. This chain uses TRBV10-3 with TRBJ2-6; weak D call: TRBD1 (6 bases). With 0 bases removed from V and 1 base from J, the gap between germline ends came to 10 bases. CDR3 length: 17 amino acids. Germline V gene lookup returns CDR1 ENHRY and CDR2 SYGVKD. The CDR3 nucleotides read TGTGCCATCAGTGAGTCGCCACAGGGTTCTGGGGCCAACGTCCTGACTTTC. Its translation is CAISESPQGSGANVLTF.

This chain joins TRBV28 and TRBJ2-1, with TRBD1 identical over 7 bases. Germline V CDR1 and CDR2: MDHEN, SYDVKM. This CDR3 is built from 14 residues. After removal of 3 bases from V and 8 bases from J, the junction contained 7 bases not matched to a gene. The CDR3 sequence is CASSFKQGVDEQFF. The CDR3 region has the DNA TGTGCCAGCAGTTTCAAGCAGGGGGTAGATGAGCAGTTCTTC.

V and J are TRBV19 and TRBJ2-1, with TRBD2 matching 10 bases. CDR3 length: 15 residues. The germline V gene encodes CDR1 LNHDA and CDR2 SQIVND (reference sequence). V was pared by 2 bases and J by 7 bases, with 5 bases of the junction left unmatched. DNA for the CDR3: TGTGCCAGTAGTATAAGCGGGGGGGCGCGAAATGAGCAGTTCTTC. It specifies CASSISGGARNEQFF.

V and J are TRBV7-9 and TRBJ2-7; 7 bases are a match to TRBD1. Trimming cost V 6 bases and J 1 base; bases outside gene matches: 6. The germline V gene encodes CDR1 SEHNR and CDR2 FQNEAQ (reference sequence). The CDR3 totals 14 residues. CDR3 nucleotides: TGTGCCAGCAGTTACCGGGACAGTTCCTACGAGCAGTACTTC. Encoded protein: CASSYRDSSYEQYF.

The V and J genes are TRBV15 and TRBJ1-5; perhaps TRBD1 as D (5 bases). Trimming removed 4 bases at V and 4 bases at J, with 8 bases between. Germline V gene data show CDR1 as LNHNV and CDR2 as YYDKDF (reference sequence). CDR3 length: 13 amino acids. The CDR3: CATSTDSNQPQHF. CDR3 in DNA: TGTGCCACCAGCACCGACAGTAATCAGCCCCAGCATTTT.

The gene calls are TRBV4-3 and TRBJ1-2; no clear D gene. The CDR3 spans 14 residues. CDR1 LGHNA and CDR2 YSLEER come from the germline V gene. V dropped 0 bases and J dropped 4 bases, with 9 bases sitting between them. CDR3 in amino acids: CASSQDPDFYGYTF. Written as DNA, the CDR3 is TGCGCCAGCAGCCAAGATCCAGATTTCTATGGCTACACCTTC.

The rearrangement links TRBV11-2 to TRBJ1-1, with unresolved D. V lost 1 base to trimming and J lost 4 bases, with 13 bases between them. Germline V gene lookup returns CDR1 SGHAT and CDR2 FQNNGV. The CDR3 length is 15 residues. CDR3 amino acids: CASSLGAGYGTEAFF. In nucleotides, the CDR3 is TGTGCCAGCAGCTTAGGTGCGGGGTATGGCACTGAAGCTTTCTTT.

The chain combines TRBV7-7 with TRBJ2-7; a weak D match, TRBD1 (5 bases). Germline values: CDR1 SSHAT, CDR2 FNYEAQ (reference sequence). V was trimmed by 5 bases and J by 7 bases, leaving 15 bases between them. The CDR3 is 13 residues long. The CDR3 coding sequence is TGTGCCAGCAGCCCACTGCAGGGTAGTGAGCAGTACTTC. This codes for CASSPLQGSEQYF.

The rearrangement uses TRBV5-1 and TRBJ1-5; possible D gene TRBD1, 5 bases. This CDR3 is 15 amino acids long. Per the germline V gene, CDR1 is SGHRS and CDR2 is YFSETQ. Between the trimmed V and J ends, which lost 3 bases and 0 bases, there was a span of 10 bases. This chain's CDR3 is CASSWGEGSNQPQHF. CDR3 DNA sequence: TGCGCCAGCAGCTGGGGCGAAGGTAGCAATCAGCCCCAGCATTTT.

The rearrangement links TRBV20-1 to TRBJ2-7; D perhaps matches TRBD1 (5 bases). This CDR3 is built from 11 residues. CDR1 DFQATT and CDR2 SNEGSKA come from the germline V gene (reference sequence). Trimming took off 5 bases at V and 6 bases at J, with 11 bases between the two ends. This CDR3 reads CSASGLGEQYF. DNA for the CDR3: TGCAGTGCTTCAGGGTTAGGCGAGCAGTACTTC.

The genes are TRBV6-5 and TRBJ2-1, with 13 nucleotides matching TRBD2. The CDR3 length is 16 residues. Looked up from germline, CDR1 is MNHEY and CDR2 is SVGAGI. Trimming at V came to 0 bases and at J to 7 bases, leaving 3 bases not matched to a gene. The CDR3 reads CASSYSGLAGWNEQFF. The CDR3 nucleotides are TGTGCCAGCAGTTACTCGGGACTAGCGGGATGGAATGAGCAGTTCTTC.

The chain recombines TRBV28 with TRBJ2-6; D is unresolved. The V end was cut by 3 bases, the J end by 2 bases, with 5 bases between. The CDR3 is 14 residues long. CDR1 is MDHEN and CDR2 is SYDVKM in the germline V gene. The CDR3 sequence: CASSFMAGANVLTF. CDR3 in DNA: TGTGCCAGCAGTTTCATGGCTGGGGCCAACGTCCTGACTTTC. The variable domain in full, completed from reference TRBV28 and TRBJ2-6, reads DVKVTQSSRYLVKRTGEKVFLECVQDMDHENMFWYRQDPGLGLRLIYFSYDVKMKEKGDIPEGYSVSREKKERFSLILESASTNQTSMYLCASSFMAGANVLTFGAGSRLTVL.

V usage is TRBV10-3 and J usage is TRBJ1-1, with a weak D call TRBD1 (6 bases). CDR1 is ENHRY and CDR2 is SYGVKD in the germline V gene. V gave up 11 bases and J gave up 6 bases, with 34 bases separating them. The CDR3 covers 18 residues. The CDR3 loop reads CALSGGRRSAGEEAEAFF. The CDR3 nucleotides are TGTGCCTTAAGCGGGGGGCGAAGATCGGCCGGTGAAGAAGCTGAAGCTTTCTTT.

Here the CDR3 DNA reads TGTGCCTGGAGTGTAAGGGCTAGCGGGAGTTACAATGAGCAGTTCTTC. Its translation is CAWSVRASGSYNEQFF. The chain is built from TRBV30 and TRBJ2-1, with TRBD2 matching over 10 bases. The germline V gene has CDR1 GTSNPN and CDR2 SVGIG (reference sequence). J lost 4 bases, V lost 0 bases, and 6 bases had no gene match. This CDR3 has 16 amino acids.

This chain links TRBV28 with TRBJ2-7; D remains unclear. Germline V CDR1 and CDR2: MDHEN, SYDVKM. Deletions cut 9 bases from V and 1 base from J, with 7 bases between. This CDR3 region has 11 residues. The CDR3 reads CASQWSYEQYF. In DNA form, the CDR3 reads TGTGCCAGTCAGTGGTCCTACGAGCAGTACTTC.

The rearrangement links TRBV24-1 to TRBJ2-1; 15 positions agree with TRBD2. The CDR3 spans 19 residues. Germline loops: CDR1 KGHDR, CDR2 SFDVKD. V was pared by 3 bases and J by 1 base, with 6 bases of the junction left unmatched. CDR3 nucleotides: TGTGCCACCAGTGATACCTCCGGACTAGCGGGGGGGTCCTACAATGAGCAGTTCTTC. It codes for CATSDTSGLAGGSYNEQFF.

The chain links TRBV6-2 or TRBV6-3 to TRBJ1-2; D not resolved. This CDR3 is 12 amino acids long. Per the germline V gene, CDR1 is MNHEY and CDR2 is SVGEGT. With 10 bases removed from V and 8 bases from J, the gap between germline ends came to 17 bases. The CDR3 reads CATQGSPRGYTF. The DNA of the CDR3 is TGTGCCACCCAAGGGAGCCCCAGGGGCTACACCTTC.

The chain has TRBV28 and TRBJ2-3, with 9 nucleotides matching TRBD2. There are 18 residues in the CDR3. CDR1 is MDHEN and CDR2 is SYDVKM in the germline V gene. V lost 6 bases to trimming and J lost 5 bases; unmatched junction nucleotides: 18. As DNA, the CDR3 is TGTGCCAGCAGCCCAACGCTCCTACAGCGGGAGGAGAAAGATACGCAGTATTTT. The encoded protein is CASSPTLLQREEKDTQYF. Complete variable domain (other parts from reference TRBV28 and TRBJ2-3): DVKVTQSSRYLVKRTGEKVFLECVQDMDHENMFWYRQDPGLGLRLIYFSYDVKMKEKGDIPEGYSVSREKKERFSLILESASTNQTSMYLCASSPTLLQREEKDTQYFGPGTRLTVL.

The rearrangement uses TRBV28 and TRBJ1-1; D unresolved. The CDR3 is 15 amino acids. Looked up from germline, CDR1 is MDHEN and CDR2 is SYDVKM. Trimming removed 3 bases from V and 1 base from J, with 12 bases in between. This CDR3 is CASSFWVRGNTEAFF. The CDR3 DNA is TGTGCCAGCAGTTTTTGGGTCCGGGGGAACACTGAAGCTTTCTTT.